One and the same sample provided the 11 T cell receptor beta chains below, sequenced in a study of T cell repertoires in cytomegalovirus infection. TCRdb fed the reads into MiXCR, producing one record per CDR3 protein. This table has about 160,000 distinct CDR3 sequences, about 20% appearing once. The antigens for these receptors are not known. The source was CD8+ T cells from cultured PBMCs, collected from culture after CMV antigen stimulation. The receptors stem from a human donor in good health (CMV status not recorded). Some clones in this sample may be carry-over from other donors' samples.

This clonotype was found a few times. CDR3 sequence (DNA): TGTGCCAGCAGCTCAGGGGGACCCTATGGCTACACCTTC. Residues: CASSSGGPYGYTF. The chain couples TRBV7-2 to TRBJ1-2; 7 positions agree with TRBD1. J gave up 4 bases and V 4 bases, and 3 bases lay outside the gene matches. The CDR3 covers 13 residues. The germline V gene has CDR1 SGHTA and CDR2 FQGNSA.

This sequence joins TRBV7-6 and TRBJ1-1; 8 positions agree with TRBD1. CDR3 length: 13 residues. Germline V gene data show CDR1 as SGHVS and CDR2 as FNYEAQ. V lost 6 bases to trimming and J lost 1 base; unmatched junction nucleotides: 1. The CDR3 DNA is TGTGCCAGCAGGACAGGGGCGAACACTGAAGCTTTCTTT. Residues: CASRTGANTEAFF.

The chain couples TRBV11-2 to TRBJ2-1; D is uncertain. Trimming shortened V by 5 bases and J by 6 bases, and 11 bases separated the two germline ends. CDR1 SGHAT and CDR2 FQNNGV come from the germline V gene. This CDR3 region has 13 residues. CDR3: CASSPGWGNEQFF. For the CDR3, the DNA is TGTGCCAGCAGCCCCGGATGGGGCAATGAGCAGTTCTTC.

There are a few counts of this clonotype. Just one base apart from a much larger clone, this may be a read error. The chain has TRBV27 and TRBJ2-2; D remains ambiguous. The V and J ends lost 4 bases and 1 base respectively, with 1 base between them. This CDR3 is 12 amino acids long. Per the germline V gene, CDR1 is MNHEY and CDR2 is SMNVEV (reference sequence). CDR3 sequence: CASSWNTGELFF. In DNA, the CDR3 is TGTGCCAGCAGTTGGAACACCGGGGAGCTGTTTTTT.

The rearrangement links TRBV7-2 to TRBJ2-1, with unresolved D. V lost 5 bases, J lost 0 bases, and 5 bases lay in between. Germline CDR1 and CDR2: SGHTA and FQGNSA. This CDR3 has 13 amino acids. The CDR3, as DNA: TGTGCCAGCAGCACCCTCTCCTACAATGAGCAGTTCTTC. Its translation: CASSTLSYNEQFF.

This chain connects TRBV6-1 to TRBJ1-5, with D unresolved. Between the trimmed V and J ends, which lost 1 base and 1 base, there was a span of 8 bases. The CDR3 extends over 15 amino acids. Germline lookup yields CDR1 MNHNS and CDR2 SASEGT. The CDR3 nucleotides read TGTGCCAGCAGTGAAGGGTATGGGAGCAATCAGCCCCAGCATTTT. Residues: CASSEGYGSNQPQHF.

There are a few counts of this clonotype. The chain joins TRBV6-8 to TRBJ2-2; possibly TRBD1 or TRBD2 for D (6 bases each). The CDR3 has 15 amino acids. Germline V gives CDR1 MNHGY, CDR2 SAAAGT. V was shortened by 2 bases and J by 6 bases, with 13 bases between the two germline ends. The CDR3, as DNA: TGTGCCAGCAGTTACCTCCGGGGGCGGGCCGGGGAGCTGTTTTTT. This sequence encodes CASSYLRGRAGELFF.

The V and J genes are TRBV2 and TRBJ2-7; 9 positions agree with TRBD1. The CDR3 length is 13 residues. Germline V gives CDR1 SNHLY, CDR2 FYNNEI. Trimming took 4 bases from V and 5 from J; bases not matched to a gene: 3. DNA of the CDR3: TGTGCCAGCAGTGCACAGGGGGCCCACGAGCAGTACTTC. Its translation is CASSAQGAHEQYF.

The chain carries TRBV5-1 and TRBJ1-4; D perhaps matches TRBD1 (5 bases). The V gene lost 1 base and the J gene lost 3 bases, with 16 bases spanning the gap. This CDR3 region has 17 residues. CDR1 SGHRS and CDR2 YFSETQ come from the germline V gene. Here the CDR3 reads CASSLHGSTESNEKLFF. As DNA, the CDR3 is TGCGCCAGCAGCTTGCATGGTTCGACAGAGTCTAATGAAAAACTGTTTTTT. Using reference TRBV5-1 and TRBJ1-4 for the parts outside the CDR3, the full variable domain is KAGVTQTPRYLIKTRGQQVTLSCSPISGHRSVSWYQQTPGQGLQFLFEYFSETQRNKGNFPGRFSGRQFSNSRSEMNVSTLELGDSALYLCASSLHGSTESNEKLFFGSGTQLSVL.

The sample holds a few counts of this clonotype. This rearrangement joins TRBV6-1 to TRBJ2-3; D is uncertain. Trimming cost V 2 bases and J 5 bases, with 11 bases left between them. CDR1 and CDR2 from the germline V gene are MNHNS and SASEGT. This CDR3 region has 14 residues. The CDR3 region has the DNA TGTGCCAGCAGTGAACTGTGGGCAGGAGATACGCAGTATTTT. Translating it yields CASSELWAGDTQYF.

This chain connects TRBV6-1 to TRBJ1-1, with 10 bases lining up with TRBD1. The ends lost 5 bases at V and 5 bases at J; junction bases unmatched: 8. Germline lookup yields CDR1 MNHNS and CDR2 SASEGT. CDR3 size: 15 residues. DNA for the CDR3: TGTGCCAGCAGTCCCCGACAGGGGGCTTTAACTGAAGCTTTCTTT. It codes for CASSPRQGALTEAFF.